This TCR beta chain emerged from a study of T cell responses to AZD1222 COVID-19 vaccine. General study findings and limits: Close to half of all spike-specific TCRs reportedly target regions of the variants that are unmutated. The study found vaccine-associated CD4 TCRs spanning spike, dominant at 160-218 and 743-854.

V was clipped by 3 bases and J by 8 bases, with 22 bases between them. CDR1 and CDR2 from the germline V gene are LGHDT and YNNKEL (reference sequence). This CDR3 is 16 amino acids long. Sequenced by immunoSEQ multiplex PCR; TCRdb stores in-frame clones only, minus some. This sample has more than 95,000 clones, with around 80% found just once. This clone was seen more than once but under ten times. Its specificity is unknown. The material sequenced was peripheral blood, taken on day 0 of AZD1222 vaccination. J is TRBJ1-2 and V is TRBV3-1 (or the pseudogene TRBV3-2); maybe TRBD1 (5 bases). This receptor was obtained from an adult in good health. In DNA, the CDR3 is TGTGCCAGCAGCCAGTGGGGCTTCGGGCAGGGTTTCGGCTACACCTTC. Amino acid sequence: CASSQWGFGQGFGYTF.